This passage covers 24 T cell receptor beta chains from one sample sequenced in a study of cytomegalovirus exposure and HLA in healthy donors. The primer mix had 60 Vbeta and 13 Jbeta primers. Libraries were prepared by immunoSEQ multiplex PCR; TCRdb keeps only in-frame clonotypes and omits some of them. Among 100,000 to 150,000 clones listed, about three quarters were seen once. The sequencing sample was made of PBMCs. The source is a female donor in good health and CMV-seronegative.

V gene TRBV6-1 combines with J gene TRBJ2-1; TRBD2 agrees at 12 bases. J was trimmed by 4 bases and V by 7 bases; bases with no gene match: 5. Germline loops: CDR1 MNHNS, CDR2 SASEGT. This CDR3 region has 15 residues. CDR3 loop: CASILTSGGYNEQFF. The CDR3 DNA reads as TGTGCCAGCATCCTGACTAGCGGGGGTTACAATGAGCAGTTCTTC.

As to this clone: The junction does not match germline at one end; this may be a read error. CDR3 sequence (DNA): TGTGCCAGCAGCTTAGCAGCGGGGGCGTACAGTGAGCAGTTCTTC. Translated: CASSLAAGAYSEQFF. This rearrangement joins TRBV7-6 to TRBJ2-1; 8 positions agree with TRBD2. The V gene's germline CDR1 is SGHVS and CDR2 FNYEAQ. The CDR3 has 15 residues.

This clone appeared a single time. This chain links TRBV19 with TRBJ1-1; TRBD1 agrees at 8 bases. Germline V gives CDR1 LNHDA, CDR2 SQIVND (reference sequence). The CDR3 is made up of 14 amino acids. Trimming took 4 bases from V and 4 from J; bases not matched to a gene: 5. The CDR3 loop is CASSTGQGLTEAFF. The CDR3 coding sequence is TGTGCCAGTAGTACCGGACAGGGACTCACTGAAGCTTTCTTT.

This clone appeared a few times. The J gene is TRBJ1-1, the V gene TRBV10-2, with D possibly being TRBD1 (6 bases). The CDR3 length is 15 residues. Per the germline V gene, CDR1 is WSHSY and CDR2 is SAAADI. The V end lost 6 bases, the J end lost 4 bases, and 18 bases lay between the germline ends. CDR3 nucleotide sequence: TGCGCCAGCAGCGACGTCGGGACACCAGCCACTGAAGCTTTCTTT. Its translation is CASSDVGTPATEAFF.

V and J are TRBV11-2 and TRBJ1-4; no firm D call. The CDR3 sequence is 16 residues long. Germline CDR1 and CDR2: SGHAT and FQNNGV. The ends were cut back, 4 bases at V and 8 bases at J, with 20 bases in the middle. DNA for the CDR3: TGTGCCAGCAGCTCCGGGTACGGGTCCCCGAAGGAAAAACTGTTTTTT. This encodes CASSSGYGSPKEKLFF.

This clone showed up just a few times. J is TRBJ1-1 and V is TRBV27, with 7 positions matching TRBD1. CDR1 and CDR2 from the germline V gene are MNHEY and SMNVEV (reference sequence). The CDR3 is 14 amino acids. Trimming cost V 9 bases and J 1 base; bases outside gene matches: 8. CDR3 in DNA: TGTGCCAGTAAGACAGGGAGGTCGAACACTGAAGCTTTCTTT. Its translation: CASKTGRSNTEAFF.

Turning to this clone: Other DNA sequences of this sample code for an identical CDR3. The V gene is TRBV9, the J gene TRBJ2-2; D is perhaps TRBD1 (5 bases). Germline CDR1 and CDR2: SGDLS and YYNGEE. Trimming pared 0 bases from V and 2 bases from J, leaving 11 bases between. The CDR3 runs 16 residues. CDR3 sequence reads: CASSVVWGANTGELFF. DNA for the CDR3: TGTGCCAGCAGCGTAGTTTGGGGCGCTAACACCGGGGAGCTGTTTTTT.

V and J are TRBV5-1 and TRBJ2-4; TRBD1 might be the D (6 bases). The V and J ends lost 4 bases and 9 bases respectively, with 17 bases between them. Germline V CDR1 and CDR2: SGHRS, YFSETQ. This CDR3 comprises 14 residues. As DNA, the CDR3 is TGCGCCAGCAGCCCTGAGGGGGTTATAGGCATTCAGTACTTC. Encoded protein: CASSPEGVIGIQYF.

The chain combines TRBV30 with TRBJ1-2; D gene uncertain. CDR3 length: 12 residues. Germline CDR1 and CDR2: GTSNPN and SVGIG (reference sequence). V was clipped by 4 bases and J by 4 bases, with 10 bases between them. Written as DNA, the CDR3 is TGTGCCTGGAACTACGCAAGCTATGGCTACACCTTC. Amino acid sequence: CAWNYASYGYTF. Full variable domain (rest looked up from reference TRBV30 and TRBJ1-2): SQTIHQWPATLVQPVGSPLSLECTVEGTSNPNLYWYRQAAGRGLQLLFYSVGIGQISSEVPQNLSASRPQDRQFILSSKKLLLSDSGFYLCAWNYASYGYTFGSGTRLTVV.

The chain recombines TRBV18 with TRBJ2-3; D is ambiguous. Germline V lookup: CDR1 KGHSH, CDR2 LQKENI. This CDR3 comprises 15 residues. V dropped 4 bases and J dropped 2 bases, with 13 bases sitting between them. The CDR3 reads CASSRRPAVTDTQYF. CDR3 DNA sequence: TGTGCCAGCTCACGGCGTCCGGCGGTCACAGATACGCAGTATTTT.

This rearrangement joins TRBV7-3 to TRBJ2-7, with D tentatively TRBD2 (7 bases). V lost 3 bases and J lost 6, with 12 bases in between. The CDR3 contains 13 residues. Germline CDR1 is SGHTA and CDR2 is FQGTGA. The CDR3 region is CASSLGGASEQYF. The CDR3 DNA sequence: TGTGCCAGCAGCTTGGGGGGGGCCTCCGAGCAGTACTTC.

CDR3 loop: CASSQWGPSSSSYNSPLHF. The CDR3 region has the DNA TGCGCCAGCAGCCAATGGGGCCCCTCCAGTAGCTCCTATAATTCACCCCTCCACTTT. This chain joins TRBV4-1 and TRBJ1-6; D is perhaps TRBD1 (5 bases). Between the trimmed V and J ends, which lost 2 bases and 0 bases, there was a span of 17 bases. CDR1 and CDR2 (germline): MGHRA, YSYEKL. The CDR3 totals 19 residues.

CDR3 in DNA: TGTGCCAGCTCACTCGGACTAAGAGAAAAACTGTTTTTT. Encoded protein: CASSLGLREKLFF. This chain connects TRBV18 to TRBJ1-4; unclear D gene. This CDR3 has 13 amino acids. V lost 4 bases and J lost 8, with 11 bases in between. From germline, CDR1 is KGHSH and CDR2 LQKENI.

The V call is TRBV30, the J call TRBJ1-2, with D possibly being TRBD1 (6 bases). The CDR3 spans 15 residues. Deletions cut 3 bases from V and 1 base from J, with 15 bases between. Germline V gene data show CDR1 as GTSNPN and CDR2 as SVGIG (reference sequence). The DNA of the CDR3 is TGTGCCTGGAGCGAAGGGGGTGGACTTAACTATGGCTACACCTTC. This codes for CAWSEGGGLNYGYTF.

The chain is built from TRBV21-1 and TRBJ2-7; TRBD2 was called by the table and not checked on the DNA. TRBV21-1 is a pseudogene locus. The length of the CDR3 is 13 residues. The CDR3 nucleotides read TGTGCCAGCAGCAAAGCGGGAGAGTACGAGCAGTACTTC. This codes for CASSKAGEYEQYF.

This clone was counted a few times. The chain has TRBV4-1 and TRBJ1-2; maybe TRBD1 (5 bases). The CDR3 is 16 amino acids. V was pared by 1 base and J by 8 bases, with 20 bases between. The germline gives CDR1 MGHRA, CDR2 YSYEKL. Here the CDR3 DNA reads TGCGCCAGCAGCCAAGGCGGGACGGGGGGTTCATCCGGCTACACCTTC. It is translated as CASSQGGTGGSSGYTF.

The rearrangement joins TRBV30 to TRBJ1-5; a weak D match, TRBD1 (5 bases). Between the trimmed V and J ends, which lost 0 bases and 4 bases, there was a span of 10 bases. Germline CDR1 reads GTSNPN; CDR2 reads SVGIG (reference sequence). The length of the CDR3 is 14 residues. The CDR3: CAWSVLGGNQPQHF. Here the CDR3 DNA reads TGTGCCTGGAGTGTACTGGGGGGGAATCAGCCCCAGCATTTT.

V usage is TRBV21-1 and J usage is TRBJ1-1; the DNA was not compared with TRBD1, the D call given in the table. TRBV21-1 counts as a pseudogene. The CDR3 has 14 amino acids. CDR3 residues: CASSMNPFDREAFF. The CDR3 DNA is TGTGCCAGCAGCATGAACCCGTTTGACAGGGAAGCTTTCTTT.

The V and J genes are TRBV7-9 and TRBJ2-5; TRBD2 matches at 8 bases. The DNA end is more similar to TRBJ2-7, so the J call may be wrong. This CDR3 has 15 residues. Germline CDR1 is SEHNR and CDR2 is FQNEAQ (reference sequence). The chain's CDR3 is CASSMYSGAGYEQYF. The CDR3 DNA reads as TGTGCCAGCAGCATGTATAGCGGGGCGGGGTACGAGCAGTACTTC.

This rearrangement joins TRBV9 to TRBJ2-1; 9 bases line up with TRBD2. Germline V CDR1 and CDR2: SGDLS, YYNGEE. The CDR3 has 16 amino acids. V gave up 0 bases and J gave up 4 bases; unmatched junction bases: 5. The CDR3 coding sequence is TGTGCCAGCAGCGTAGGTTTCGCGGGAGGGTACAATGAGCAGTTCTTC. The encoded protein is CASSVGFAGGYNEQFF.

The count of this clone is one. This rearrangement joins TRBV7-9 to TRBJ2-7; 8 bases line up with TRBD2. This CDR3 comprises 15 residues. V trimming: 0 bases; J trimming: 9 bases; junction bases outside the gene matches: 10. CDR1 is SEHNR, CDR2 FQNEAQ, per germline (reference sequence). The CDR3 DNA reads as TGTGCCAGCAGCTTAGCTGCCGGGGGGGAAATCCCGCAGTACTTC. This gives the protein CASSLAAGGEIPQYF.

This clone showed up just once. This chain joins TRBV5-5 and TRBJ1-5; 8 nucleotides align to TRBD1. V trimming: 5 bases; J trimming: 9 bases; junction bases outside the gene matches: 13. Per germline, CDR1 SGHKS and CDR2 YYEKEE (reference sequence). There are 15 residues in the CDR3. The CDR3, as DNA: TGTGCCAGCAGTTCAGAGGACAGGGCACAGTGGCCCCAGCATTTT. Its translation: CASSSEDRAQWPQHF.

The sample holds a few counts of this clone. The rearrangement links TRBV28 to TRBJ2-5, with TRBD2 matching over 8 bases. The CDR3 is 13 amino acids. The trim removed 10 bases at V and 5 bases at J, leaving 9 bases unmatched. CDR1 MDHEN and CDR2 SYDVKM come from the germline V gene. The chain's CDR3 is CATGRGDVETQYF. CDR3 nucleotides: TGTGCCACCGGGAGGGGGGATGTCGAGACCCAGTACTTC.

This chain connects TRBV11-2 to TRBJ2-6; D might be TRBD1 (6 bases). V was clipped by 4 bases and J by 0 bases, with 7 bases between them. Germline CDR1 reads SGHAT; CDR2 reads FQNNGV. The CDR3 totals 15 residues. CDR3 in amino acids: CASSWTASGANVLTF. The CDR3 region has the DNA TGTGCCAGCAGCTGGACAGCCTCTGGGGCCAACGTCCTGACTTTC.